Each of the 8 T cell receptor beta chains below was sequenced from the same sample in a study of siplizumab effects on memory and regulatory T cells (dated by TCRdb to between 2018 and 2020). Library construction relied on the immunoSEQ multiplex PCR assay. Not all clones reach the TCRdb copy of this immuneACCESS table, which keeps in-frame sequences only. Checked studies attribute under half of the gap to unresolved V genes and leave the rest unexplained. The sample table contains under 150,000 clones; only one count was recorded for about 94% of them. Roughly 1.8% of the sample is taken by the ten largest. Input material: non-Treg CD4+ T cells sorted from blood. This specimen's cell subset or site label, interpreted: FACS-sorted unstimulated CD4+ non-regulatory T cells. The source of these receptors is a human donor in good health.

In DNA form, the CDR3 reads TGTGCCAGCAGCTTTGGGACAGGGGCCTTTGAGACCCAGTACTTC. Translating gives CASSFGTGAFETQYF. The chain uses TRBV11-3 and TRBJ2-5; 10 bases map to TRBD1. This CDR3 is built from 15 residues. Germline V lookup: CDR1 SGHNT, CDR2 YENEEA. With 3 bases clipped from V and 5 bases from J, the junction kept 6 bases outside the gene matches. The complete variable domain, with remaining parts taken from reference TRBV11-3 and TRBJ2-5, reads EAGVVQSPRYKIIEKKQPVAFWCNPISGHNTLYWYLQNLGQGPELLIRYENEEAVDDSQLPKDRFSAERLKGVDSTLKIQPAELGDSAVYLCASSFGTGAFETQYFGPGTRLLVL.

The gene calls are TRBV9 and TRBJ2-6; D is undetermined. CDR3 length: 13 amino acids. Germline V gene lookup returns CDR1 SGDLS and CDR2 YYNGEE. Trimming pared 3 bases from V and 1 base from J, leaving 2 bases between. The CDR3 sequence is CASSASGANVLTF. Written as DNA, the CDR3 is TGTGCCAGCAGCGCTTCTGGGGCCAACGTCCTGACTTTC.

The J gene is TRBJ1-3, the V gene TRBV19, with a weak D call TRBD1 (6 bases). The CDR3 totals 17 residues. V dropped 10 bases and J dropped 3 bases, with 25 bases sitting between them. The germline V gene encodes CDR1 LNHDA and CDR2 SQIVND (reference sequence). CDR3 residues: CATRDRGQGPNGNTIYF. The CDR3 DNA reads as TGTGCCACCAGAGACCGGGGGCAGGGGCCCAATGGAAACACCATATATTTT. The variable domain in full, completed from reference TRBV19 and TRBJ1-3, reads DGGITQSPKYLFRKEGQNVTLSCEQNLNHDAMYWYRQDPGQGLRLIYYSQIVNDFQKGDIAEGYSVSREKKESFPLTVTSAQKNPTAFYLCATRDRGQGPNGNTIYFGEGSWLTVV.

V gene TRBV7-6 combines with J gene TRBJ1-4; TRBD1 aligns across 8 bases. Germline CDR1 and CDR2: SGHVS and FNYEAQ. V was pared by 4 bases and J by 2 bases, with 6 bases of the junction left unmatched. The CDR3 length is 16 residues. The CDR3 coding sequence is TGTGCCAGCAGCTGGGGACAGGACATCACTAATGAAAAACTGTTTTTT. It codes for CASSWGQDITNEKLFF. Using reference TRBV7-6 and TRBJ1-4 for the parts outside the CDR3, the full variable domain is GAGVSQSPRYKVTKRGQDVALRCDPISGHVSLYWYRQALGQGPEFLTYFNYEAQQDKSGLPNDRFSAERPEGSISTLTIQRTEQRDSAMYRCASSWGQDITNEKLFFGSGTQLSVL.

The chain recombines TRBV7-7 with TRBJ1-4, with 8 bases identical to TRBD1. After removal of 5 bases from V and 8 bases from J, the junction contained 10 bases not matched to a gene. Germline V gene data show CDR1 as SSHAT and CDR2 as FNYEAQ (reference sequence). The CDR3 runs to 15 residues. The CDR3 loop is CASSQQTGAREKLFF. The CDR3 coding sequence is TGTGCCAGCAGCCAGCAGACAGGGGCAAGGGAAAAACTGTTTTTT.

The chain employs TRBV28 and TRBJ2-7; D not certain. Germline V gene lookup returns CDR1 MDHEN and CDR2 SYDVKM. V shed 0 bases and J shed 0 bases, with 3 bases lying between them. This CDR3 is built from 13 residues. CDR3 protein: CASSLWASYEQYF. In nucleotides, the CDR3 is TGTGCCAGCAGTTTATGGGCCTCCTACGAGCAGTACTTC. The full variable domain, its missing parts supplied by reference TRBV28 and TRBJ2-7, is DVKVTQSSRYLVKRTGEKVFLECVQDMDHENMFWYRQDPGLGLRLIYFSYDVKMKEKGDIPEGYSVSREKKERFSLILESASTNQTSMYLCASSLWASYEQYFGPGTRLTVT.

The CDR3 protein is CASSPGQRRNQPQHF. The CDR3 DNA is TGTGCCAGCAGCCCTGGACAGCGTCGCAATCAGCCCCAGCATTTT. V usage is TRBV6-1 and J usage is TRBJ1-5; a possible D gene is TRBD1 (6 bases). Germline-derived CDR1 and CDR2 are MNHNS and SASEGT. The CDR3 is made up of 15 amino acids. The germline V and J ends were trimmed by 6 bases and 2 bases, with 14 bases remaining between them.

V usage is TRBV5-1 and J usage is TRBJ2-5; 10 bases are a match to TRBD1. Germline V gene data show CDR1 as SGHRS and CDR2 as YFSETQ. The CDR3 has 15 residues. Losses at the gene ends were 5 bases for V and 5 bases for J; bases not matched to a gene: 9. Written as DNA, the CDR3 is TGCGCCAGCAGAAGTACCGACAGGGGGCGGGAGACCCAGTACTTC. The encoded protein is CASRSTDRGRETQYF.